What follows is one T cell receptor (beta chain) and its context. The sample belongs to a study of regulatory T cells in long-lasting Graves disease. For TCR beta, libraries came from iRepertoire HTBI primers and Arm-PCR of CDR3 regions. Each CDR3 protein is one row after TCRdb ran MiXCR on the multiplex PCR reads. Of a few hundred thousand distinct CDR3 sequences listed, roughly 19% were seen once; the top ten hold 10% to 15%. Time point here: newly diagnosed GD, antithyroid drugs for less than 3 months. TCR sequences were obtained from RNA taken from PBMCs. The CDR3 is 15 residues long. Germline V gives CDR1 SNHLY, CDR2 FYNNEI. V gave up 4 bases and J gave up 1 base, with 11 bases separating them. These data were likewise used in another study, on T cells in Graves' hyperthyroidism and ophthalmopathy.

This TCR came from a young woman with Graves disease. The material was peripheral blood mononuclear cells (PBMCs), obtained at new diagnosis, from a patient treated with antithyroid drugs. V and J are TRBV2 and TRBJ1-5, with D possibly TRBD1 on 6 matching bases. CDR3 region: CASSVEGGSNQPQHF. For the CDR3, the DNA is TGTGCCAGCAGTGTTGAGGGGGGAAGCAATCAGCCCCAGCATTTT.